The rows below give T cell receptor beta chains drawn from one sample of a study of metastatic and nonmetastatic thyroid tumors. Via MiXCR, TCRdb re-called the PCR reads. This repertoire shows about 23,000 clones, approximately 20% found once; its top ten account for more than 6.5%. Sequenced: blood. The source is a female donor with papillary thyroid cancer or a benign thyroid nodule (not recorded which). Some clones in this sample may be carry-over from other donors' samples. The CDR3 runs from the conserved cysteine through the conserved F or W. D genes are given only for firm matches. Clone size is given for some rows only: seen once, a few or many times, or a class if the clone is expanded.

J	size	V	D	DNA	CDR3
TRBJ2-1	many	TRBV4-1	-	TGCGCCAGCAGCTATATCGGGTACTACAATGAGCAGTTCTTC	CASSYIGYYNEQFF
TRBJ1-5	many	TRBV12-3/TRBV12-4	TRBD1	TGTGCCAGCAGCAGGGGGGCGTCAGGACAGCCCCAGCATTTT	CASSRGASGQPQHF
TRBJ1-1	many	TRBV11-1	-	TGTGCCAGCAGCCAACAGGGCACTGAAGCTTTCTTT	CASSQQGTEAFF
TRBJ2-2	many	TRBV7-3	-	TGTGCCAGCAGCCTCCAGGCGAACACCGGGGAGCTGTTTTTT	CASSLQANTGELFF
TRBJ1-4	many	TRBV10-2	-	TGCGCCAGCAGTGAGACAGGCAGGAGTAATGAAAAACTGTTTTTT	CASSETGRSNEKLFF
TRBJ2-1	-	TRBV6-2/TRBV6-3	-	TGTGCCAGCAGTCCCTCGACTCTCATGGTGTTCTTC	CASSPSTLMVFF
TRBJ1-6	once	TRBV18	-	TGTGCGAGCTCACCTCCGGGCAGGGGCGGTTCACCCCTCCACTTT	CASSPPGRGGSPLHF
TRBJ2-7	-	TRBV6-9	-	TGCGCCAGCCACTGGGGCTACGAGCATTACTTC	CASHWGYEHYF
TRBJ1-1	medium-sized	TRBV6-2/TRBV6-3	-	TGTGCCAGCAGTTACAGGCGCGCAACGCAGATAGCTGAAGCTTTCTTT	CASSYRRATQIAEAFF
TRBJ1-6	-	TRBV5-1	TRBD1	TGCGCCAGCAGCTGGACAGGACCCGATTCACCCCTCCACTTT	CASSWTGPDSPLHF
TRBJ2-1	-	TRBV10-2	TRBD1	TGCGCGAGCAGTGAACAGGGGTGGAGGAATGCGCAGTTCTTC	CASSEQGWRNAQFF
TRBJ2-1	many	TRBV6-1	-	TGTGCCAGCGGGAAGGCAGCCTTCTACAATGAGCAGTTCTTC	CASGKAAFYNEQFF
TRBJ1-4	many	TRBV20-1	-	TGCAGTGCTAGAGGCGGGGTAGCGGGTGAAAAACTGTTTTTT	CSARGGVAGEKLFF
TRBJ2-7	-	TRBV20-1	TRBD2	TGCAGTGCCCTAGTAGCGGGAGTTGGATACGAGCAGTACTTC	CSALVAGVGYEQYF
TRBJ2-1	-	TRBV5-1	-	TGCGCCAGCAGCTTGGGAGACCTAGGAAATGAGCAGTTCTTC	CASSLGDLGNEQFF
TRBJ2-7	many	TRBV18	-	TGTGCCAGCTCACCACCGACGGCTTCTGGGCAGTACTTC	CASSPPTASGQYF
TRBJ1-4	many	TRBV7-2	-	TGTGCCAGCAGCTCCCGGACAGACGGAAAACTGTTTTTT	CASSSRTDGKLFF
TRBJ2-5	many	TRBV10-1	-	TGCGCCAGCAGTGAGCAGTCTCGAGAGACCCAGTACTTC	CASSEQSRETQYF
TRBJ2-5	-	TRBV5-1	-	TGCGCCAGTAGCTTCCGAGAGACCCAGTACTTC	CASSFRETQYF
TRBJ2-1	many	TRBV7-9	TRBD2	TGTGCCAGCAGGCGCCCGGGGGGTGAGGACAATGAGCAGTTCTTC	CASRRPGGEDNEQFF
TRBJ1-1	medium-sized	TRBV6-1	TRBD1	TGTGCCAGCAGGGAAGGGACAGACACTGAAGCTTTCTTT	CASREGTDTEAFF
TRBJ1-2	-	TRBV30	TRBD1	TGTGCCTGGTGGGACAGGGTTAGTTTTGGCTACACCTTC	CAWWDRVSFGYTF
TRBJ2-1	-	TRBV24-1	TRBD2	TGTGCCACCAGTGATTTTACTAGCGGGATACACAATGAGCAGTTCTTC	CATSDFTSGIHNEQFF
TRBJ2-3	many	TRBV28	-	TGTGCCAGCACGGGAAGGAAGGGGCAGTATTTT	CASTGRKGQYF
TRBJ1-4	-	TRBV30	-	TGTGCCTGGAGTCCGGGACAATCTGGACTTAATGAAAAACTGTTTTTT	CAWSPGQSGLNEKLFF
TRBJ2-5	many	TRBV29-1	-	TGCAGCGTCTTCCGAACTGAGACCCAGTACTTC	CSVFRTETQYF
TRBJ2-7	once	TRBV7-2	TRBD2	TGTGCCAGCAGCCGCTTCGGACTAGCGGGAGACGAGCAGTACTTC	CASSRFGLAGDEQYF
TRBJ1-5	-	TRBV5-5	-	TGTGCCAGCAGCTTGTCTGGCGTTATCAATCAGCCCCAGCATTTT	CASSLSGVINQPQHF
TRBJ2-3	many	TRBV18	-	TGTGCCAGCTCACCACCGGGCCTTAGCACAGATACGCAGTATTTT	CASSPPGLSTDTQYF
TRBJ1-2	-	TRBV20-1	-	TGCAGTGCTAGTAAGGGGGAACCAGGCTACACCTTC	CSASKGEPGYTF
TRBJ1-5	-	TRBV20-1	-	TGCAGTGCTAGAGATGCCGCAGGTCGGGGCAATCAGCCCCAGCATTTT	CSARDAAGRGNQPQHF
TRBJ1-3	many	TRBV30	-	TGTGCCTGGAGTATCTCGGGGCCTGGAAACACCATATATTTT	CAWSISGPGNTIYF
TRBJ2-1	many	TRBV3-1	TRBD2	TGTGCCAGCAGCCAAGGGACTAGCGGGAGCGGTGAGCAGTTCTTC	CASSQGTSGSGEQFF
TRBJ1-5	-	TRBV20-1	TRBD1	TGCAGTGCTAGTACACAGGGGGGGAGCAATCAGCCCCAGCATTTT	CSASTQGGSNQPQHF
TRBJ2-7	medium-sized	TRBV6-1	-	TGTGCCAGCAGCATCGATAGAGGGCTCGGCTACGAGCAGTACTTC	CASSIDRGLGYEQYF
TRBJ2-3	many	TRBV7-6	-	TGTGCCAGCAGCTTCGGCAGTTACACAGATACGCAGTATTTT	CASSFGSYTDTQYF
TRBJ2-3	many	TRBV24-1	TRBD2	TGTGCCACCAGTGACCTAGCGGGAGGCGAGGATACGCAGTATTTT	CATSDLAGGEDTQYF
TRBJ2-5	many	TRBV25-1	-	TGTGCCAGCAGTGGGTACCAAGAGACCCAGTACTTC	CASSGYQETQYF
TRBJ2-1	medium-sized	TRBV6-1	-	TGTGCCAGCCGAGCGCCTACCTACAATGAGCAGTTCTTC	CASRAPTYNEQFF
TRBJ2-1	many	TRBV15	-	TGTGCCACCAGCAGAGCCGGGGACGAGCAGTTCTTC	CATSRAGDEQFF
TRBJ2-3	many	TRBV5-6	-	TGTGCCAGCAGCAGGGACCAGAGGGCAGATACGCAGTATTTT	CASSRDQRADTQYF
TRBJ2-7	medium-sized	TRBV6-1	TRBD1	TGTGCCAGCAGTGAACCTGGGACAGGGTTCGGCGAGCAGTACTTC	CASSEPGTGFGEQYF
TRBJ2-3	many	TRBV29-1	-	TGCAGCGTTATGGGGTCTAGCACAGATACGCAGTATTTT	CSVMGSSTDTQYF
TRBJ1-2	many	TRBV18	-	TGTGCCAGCTCACGTGGGGGTGGATTTTACGGCGGCTATGGCTACACCTTC	CASSRGGGFYGGYGYTF
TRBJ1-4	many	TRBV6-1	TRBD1	TGTGCCAGCAGTAAGATATCCGGGACAGGGGGCGATTATGAAAAACTGTTTTTT	CASSKISGTGGDYEKLFF
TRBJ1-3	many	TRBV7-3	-	TGTGCCAGCAGCTTAGCGGGATCTGGAAACACCATATATTTT	CASSLAGSGNTIYF
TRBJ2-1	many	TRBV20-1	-	TGCAGTGCTAGGGCCGGACGAGACAATGAGCAGTTCTTC	CSARAGRDNEQFF
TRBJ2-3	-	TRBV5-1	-	TGCGCCAGCAGCTTGGCAGGGGTGGGGGAAACAGATACGCAGTATTTT	CASSLAGVGETDTQYF
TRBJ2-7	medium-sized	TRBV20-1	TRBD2	TGCAGTGCTAAATGGTCTAGCGGCGTGCTCGAGCAGTACTTC	CSAKWSSGVLEQYF
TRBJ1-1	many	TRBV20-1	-	TGCAGTGCTACCCCGGATTGGGCCACTGAAGCTTTCTTT	CSATPDWATEAFF
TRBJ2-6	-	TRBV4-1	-	TGCGCCAGCAGCCACGACCCCGACGGCTTCCTCTCTGGGGCCAACATCCTGACTTTC	CASSHDPDGFLSGANILTF
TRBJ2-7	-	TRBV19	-	TGTGCCAGTATTATAGATCCGGGACGTAACGAGCAGTACTTC	CASIIDPGRNEQYF
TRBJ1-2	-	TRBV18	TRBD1	TGTTCCAGCTCACGGACAGGGGACTATGGCTACACCTTC	CSSSRTGDYGYTF
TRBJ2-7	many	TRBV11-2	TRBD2	TGTGCCAGCAGCGCCAGCGGGGGGCGATCCTACGAGCAGTACTTC	CASSASGGRSYEQYF
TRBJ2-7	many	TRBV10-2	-	TGCGCCAGCAGTGCAGGGGCACCGCAGACTAGCAAGCAGTACTTC	CASSAGAPQTSKQYF
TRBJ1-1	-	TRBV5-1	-	TGCGCCAGCAGCACGGGGACAATGACTGAAGCTTTCTTT	CASSTGTMTEAFF